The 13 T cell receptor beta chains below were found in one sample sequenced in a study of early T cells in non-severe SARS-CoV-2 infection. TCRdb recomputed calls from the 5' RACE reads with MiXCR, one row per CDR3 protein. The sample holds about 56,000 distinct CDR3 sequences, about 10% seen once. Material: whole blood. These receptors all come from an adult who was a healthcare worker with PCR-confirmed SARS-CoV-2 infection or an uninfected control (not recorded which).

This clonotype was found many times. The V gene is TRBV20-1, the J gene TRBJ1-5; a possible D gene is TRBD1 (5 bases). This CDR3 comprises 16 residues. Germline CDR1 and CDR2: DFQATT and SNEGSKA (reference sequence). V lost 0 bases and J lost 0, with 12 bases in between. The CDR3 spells CSARDSGTYSNQPQHF. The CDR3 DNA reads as TGCAGTGCTAGAGATAGCGGGACGTATAGCAATCAGCCCCAGCATTTT.

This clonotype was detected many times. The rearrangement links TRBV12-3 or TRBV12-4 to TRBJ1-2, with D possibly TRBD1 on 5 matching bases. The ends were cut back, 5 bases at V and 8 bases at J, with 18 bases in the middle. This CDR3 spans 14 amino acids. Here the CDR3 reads CASSRYIGGFGYTF. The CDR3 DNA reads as TGTGCCAGCAGTCGGTATATTGGGGGTTTCGGCTACACCTTC.

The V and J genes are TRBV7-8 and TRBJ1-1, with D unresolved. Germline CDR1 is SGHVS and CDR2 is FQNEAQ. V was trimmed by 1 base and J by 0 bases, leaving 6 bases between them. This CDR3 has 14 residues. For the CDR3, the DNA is TGTGCCAGCAGCTTAGGTTGGTTGAACACTGAAGCTTTCTTT. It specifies CASSLGWLNTEAFF. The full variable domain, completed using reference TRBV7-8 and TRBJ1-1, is GAGVSQSPRYKVAKRGQDVALRCDPISGHVSLFWYQQALGQGPEFLTYFQNEAQLDKSGLPSDRFFAERPEGSVSTLKIQRTQQEDSAVYLCASSLGWLNTEAFFGQGTRLTVV.

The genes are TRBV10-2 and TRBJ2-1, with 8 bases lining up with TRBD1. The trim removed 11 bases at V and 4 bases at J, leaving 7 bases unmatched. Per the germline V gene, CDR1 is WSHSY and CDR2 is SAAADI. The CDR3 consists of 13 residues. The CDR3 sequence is CALGTGRYNEQFF. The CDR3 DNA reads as TGCGCCCTGGGGACAGGTAGATACAATGAGCAGTTCTTC.

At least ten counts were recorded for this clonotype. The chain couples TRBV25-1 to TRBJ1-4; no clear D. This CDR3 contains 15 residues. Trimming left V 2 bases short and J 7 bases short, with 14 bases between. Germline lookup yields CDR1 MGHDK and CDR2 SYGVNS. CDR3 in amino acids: CASSEPGLEVEKLFF. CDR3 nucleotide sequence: TGTGCCAGCAGTGAACCTGGGCTAGAGGTTGAAAAACTGTTTTTT.

For the CDR3, the DNA is TGTGCCAGCAGGCCCACGGGGCCGGGCACCGGGGAGCTGTTTTTT. It is translated as CASRPTGPGTGELFF. This chain connects TRBV28 to TRBJ2-2; D assignment may be TRBD1 or TRBD2 (5 bases each). V lost 6 bases, J lost 4 bases, and 15 bases lay in between. This CDR3 has 15 residues. From germline, CDR1 is MDHEN and CDR2 SYDVKM.

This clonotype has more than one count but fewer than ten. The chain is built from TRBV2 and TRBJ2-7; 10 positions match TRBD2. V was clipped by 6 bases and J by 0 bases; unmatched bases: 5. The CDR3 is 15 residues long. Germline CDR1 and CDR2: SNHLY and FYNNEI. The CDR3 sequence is CASSPGTSDSYEQYF. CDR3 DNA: TGTGCCAGCAGCCCCGGGACTAGCGACTCCTACGAGCAGTACTTC.

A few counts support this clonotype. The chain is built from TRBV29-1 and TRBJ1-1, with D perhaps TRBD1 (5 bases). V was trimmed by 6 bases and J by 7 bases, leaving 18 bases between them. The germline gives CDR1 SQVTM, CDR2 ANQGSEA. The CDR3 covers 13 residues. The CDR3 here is CSVVRPGGGEAFF. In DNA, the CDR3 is TGCAGCGTGGTCAGACCCGGGGGGGGTGAAGCTTTCTTT.

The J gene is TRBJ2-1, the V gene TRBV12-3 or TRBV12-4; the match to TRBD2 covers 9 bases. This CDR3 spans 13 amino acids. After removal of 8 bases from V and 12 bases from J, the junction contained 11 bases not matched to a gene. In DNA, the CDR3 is TGTGCCAGCCGGGCTAGCGGGACCACGGGGCAGTTCTTC. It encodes CASRASGTTGQFF.

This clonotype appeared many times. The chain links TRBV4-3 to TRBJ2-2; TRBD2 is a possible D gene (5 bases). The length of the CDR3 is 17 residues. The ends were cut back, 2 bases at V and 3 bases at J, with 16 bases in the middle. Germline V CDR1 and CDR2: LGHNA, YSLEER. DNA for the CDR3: TGCGCCAGCAGCCAAAGGGAGTCTAGCTTCTACACCGGGGAGCTGTTTTTT. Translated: CASSQRESSFYTGELFF.

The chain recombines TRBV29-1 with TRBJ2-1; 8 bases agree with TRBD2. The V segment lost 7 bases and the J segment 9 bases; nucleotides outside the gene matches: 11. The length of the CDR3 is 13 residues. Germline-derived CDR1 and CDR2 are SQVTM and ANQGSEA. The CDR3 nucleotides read TGCAGCGCAGAAGGGACTAGGGATAGTGAGCAGTTCTTC. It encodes CSAEGTRDSEQFF.

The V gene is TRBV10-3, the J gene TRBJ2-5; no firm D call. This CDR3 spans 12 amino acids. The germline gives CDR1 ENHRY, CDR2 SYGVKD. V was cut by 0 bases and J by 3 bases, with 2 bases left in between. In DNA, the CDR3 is TGTGCCATCAGTGAGTCAGAAGAGACCCAGTACTTC. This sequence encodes CAISESEETQYF.

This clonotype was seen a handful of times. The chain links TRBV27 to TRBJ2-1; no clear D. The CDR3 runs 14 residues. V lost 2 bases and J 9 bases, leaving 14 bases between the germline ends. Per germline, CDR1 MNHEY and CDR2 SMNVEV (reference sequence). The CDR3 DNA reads TGTGCCAGCAGTTTAAAACGGGTAGTAAGTGAGCAGTTCTTC. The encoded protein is CASSLKRVVSEQFF.